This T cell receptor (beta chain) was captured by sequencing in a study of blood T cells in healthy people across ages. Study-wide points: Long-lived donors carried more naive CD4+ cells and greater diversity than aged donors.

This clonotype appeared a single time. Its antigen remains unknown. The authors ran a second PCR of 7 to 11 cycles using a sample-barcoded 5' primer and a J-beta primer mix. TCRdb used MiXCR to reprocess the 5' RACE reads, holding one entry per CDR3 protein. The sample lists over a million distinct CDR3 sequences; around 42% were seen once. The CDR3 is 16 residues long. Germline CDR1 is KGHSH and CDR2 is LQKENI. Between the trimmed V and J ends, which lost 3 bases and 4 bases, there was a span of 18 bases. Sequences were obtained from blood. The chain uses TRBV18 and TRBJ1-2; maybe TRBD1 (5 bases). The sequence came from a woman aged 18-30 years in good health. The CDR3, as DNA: TGTGCCAGCTCACCGAGGGACGTATGGCATTTCTATGGCTACACCTTC. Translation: CASSPRDVWHFYGYTF.